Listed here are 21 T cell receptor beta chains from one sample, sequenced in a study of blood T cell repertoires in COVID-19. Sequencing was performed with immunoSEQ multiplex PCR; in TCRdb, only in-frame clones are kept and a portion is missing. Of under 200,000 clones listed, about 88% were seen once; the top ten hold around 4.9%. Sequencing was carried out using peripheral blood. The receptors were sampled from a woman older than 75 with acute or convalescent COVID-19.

Here the CDR3 reads CASRRETARAFF. CDR3 sequence (DNA): TGTGCCAGCCGCCGCGAAACTGCTCGAGCTTTCTTT. This chain connects TRBV12-3 or TRBV12-4 to TRBJ1-1; no definite D call. The V and J ends lost 8 bases and 10 bases respectively, with 17 bases between them. CDR3 length: 12 amino acids.

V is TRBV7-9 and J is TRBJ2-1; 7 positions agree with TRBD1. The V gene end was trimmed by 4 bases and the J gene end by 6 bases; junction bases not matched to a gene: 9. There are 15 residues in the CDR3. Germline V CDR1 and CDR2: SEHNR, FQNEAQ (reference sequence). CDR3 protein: CASSSDRVRGNEQFF. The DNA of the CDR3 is TGTGCCAGCAGCTCTGACAGGGTGAGAGGCAATGAGCAGTTCTTC.

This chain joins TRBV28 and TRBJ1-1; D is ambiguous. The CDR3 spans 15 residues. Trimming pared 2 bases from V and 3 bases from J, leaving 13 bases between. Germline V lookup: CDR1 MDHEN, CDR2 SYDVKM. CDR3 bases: TGTGCCAGCAGTTTAAGTGGTGGTCGGTACACTGAAGCTTTCTTT. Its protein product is CASSLSGGRYTEAFF.

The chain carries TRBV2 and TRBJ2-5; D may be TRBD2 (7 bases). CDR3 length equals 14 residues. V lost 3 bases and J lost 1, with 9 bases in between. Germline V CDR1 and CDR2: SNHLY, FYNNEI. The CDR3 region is CASSDRGGQETQYF. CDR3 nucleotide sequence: TGTGCCAGCAGTGATAGGGGGGGCCAAGAGACCCAGTACTTC.

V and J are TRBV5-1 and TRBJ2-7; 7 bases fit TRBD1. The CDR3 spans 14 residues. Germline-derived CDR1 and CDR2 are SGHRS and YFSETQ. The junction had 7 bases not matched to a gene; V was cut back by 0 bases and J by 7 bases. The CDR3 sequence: CASSLESGGDEQYF. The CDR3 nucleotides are TGCGCCAGCAGCTTGGAATCAGGGGGTGATGAGCAGTACTTC.

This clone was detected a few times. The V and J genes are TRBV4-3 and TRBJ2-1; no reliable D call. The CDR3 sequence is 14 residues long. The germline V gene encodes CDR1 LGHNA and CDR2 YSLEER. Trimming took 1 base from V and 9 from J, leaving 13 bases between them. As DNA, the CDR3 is TGCGCCAGCAGCCAAGGAGCCTTTTTTGGTGAGCAGTTCTTC. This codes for CASSQGAFFGEQFF.

The CDR3 protein is CASSHAWAGKNYGYTF. DNA for the CDR3: TGCGCCAGCAGCCATGCCTGGGCAGGGAAGAACTATGGCTACACCTTC. The V and J genes are TRBV4-3 and TRBJ1-2; D is possibly TRBD1 (5 bases). This CDR3 is 16 amino acids long. Germline CDR1 is LGHNA and CDR2 is YSLEER. The V gene lost 3 bases and the J gene lost 2 bases, with 16 bases spanning the gap.

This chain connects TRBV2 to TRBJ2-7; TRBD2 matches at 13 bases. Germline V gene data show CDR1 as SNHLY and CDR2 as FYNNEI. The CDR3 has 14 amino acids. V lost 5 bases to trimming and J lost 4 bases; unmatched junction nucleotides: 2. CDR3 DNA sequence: TGTGCCAGCAGTAGGACTAGCGGGAGTTACGAGCAGTACTTC. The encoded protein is CASSRTSGSYEQYF.

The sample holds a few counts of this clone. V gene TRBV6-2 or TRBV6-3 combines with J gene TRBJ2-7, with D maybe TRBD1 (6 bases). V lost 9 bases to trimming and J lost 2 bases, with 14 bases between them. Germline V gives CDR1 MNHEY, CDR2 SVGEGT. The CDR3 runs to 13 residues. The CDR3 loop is CASRYRDTYEQYF. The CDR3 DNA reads TGTGCCAGTAGATACCGGGACACCTACGAGCAGTACTTC.

DNA of the CDR3: TGTGCCAGCAGCCCAAATTCGGAACAGGGGGCTAGCTATGGCTACACCTTC. Its protein is CASSPNSEQGASYGYTF. The chain uses TRBV9 and TRBJ1-2, with 9 positions matching TRBD1. CDR3 size: 17 residues. Losses at the gene ends were 4 bases for V and 4 bases for J; bases not matched to a gene: 14. Germline V gene data show CDR1 as SGDLS and CDR2 as YYNGEE.

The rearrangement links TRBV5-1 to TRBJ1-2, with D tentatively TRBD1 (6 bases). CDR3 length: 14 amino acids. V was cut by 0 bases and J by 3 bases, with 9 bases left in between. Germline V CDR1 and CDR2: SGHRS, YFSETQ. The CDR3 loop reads CASSLEGGDYGYTF. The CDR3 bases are TGCGCCAGCAGCTTGGAAGGGGGGGACTATGGCTACACCTTC. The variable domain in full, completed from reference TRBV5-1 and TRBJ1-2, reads KAGVTQTPRYLIKTRGQQVTLSCSPISGHRSVSWYQQTPGQGLQFLFEYFSETQRNKGNFPGRFSGRQFSNSRSEMNVSTLELGDSALYLCASSLEGGDYGYTFGSGTRLTVV.

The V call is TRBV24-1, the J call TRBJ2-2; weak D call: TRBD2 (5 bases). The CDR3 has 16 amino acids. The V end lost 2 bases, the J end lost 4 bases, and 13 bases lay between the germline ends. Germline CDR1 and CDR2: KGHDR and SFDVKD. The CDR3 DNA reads TGTGCCACCAGTGATTATCCCGGACGGGGCACCGGGGAGCTGTTTTTT. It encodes CATSDYPGRGTGELFF.

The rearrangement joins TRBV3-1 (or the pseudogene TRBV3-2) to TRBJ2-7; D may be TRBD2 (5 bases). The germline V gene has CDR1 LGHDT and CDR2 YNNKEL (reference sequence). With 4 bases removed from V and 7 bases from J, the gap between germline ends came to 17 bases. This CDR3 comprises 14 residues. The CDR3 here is CASSPGLAGGEQYF. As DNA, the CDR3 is TGTGCCAGCAGCCCCGGCCTAGCTGGTGGGGAGCAGTACTTC.

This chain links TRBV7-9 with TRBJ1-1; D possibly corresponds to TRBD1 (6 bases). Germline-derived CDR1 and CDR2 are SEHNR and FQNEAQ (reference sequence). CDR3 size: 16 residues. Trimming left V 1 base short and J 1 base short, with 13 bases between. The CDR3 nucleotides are TGTGCCAGCAGCTTAGGGCTGGCAGGGGCGAACACTGAAGCTTTCTTT. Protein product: CASSLGLAGANTEAFF.

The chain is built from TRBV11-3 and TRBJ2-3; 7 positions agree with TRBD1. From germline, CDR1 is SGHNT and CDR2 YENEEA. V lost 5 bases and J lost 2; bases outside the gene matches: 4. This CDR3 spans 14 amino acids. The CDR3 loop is CASSPQGDTDTQYF. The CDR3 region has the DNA TGTGCCAGCAGCCCCCAGGGGGACACAGATACGCAGTATTTT.

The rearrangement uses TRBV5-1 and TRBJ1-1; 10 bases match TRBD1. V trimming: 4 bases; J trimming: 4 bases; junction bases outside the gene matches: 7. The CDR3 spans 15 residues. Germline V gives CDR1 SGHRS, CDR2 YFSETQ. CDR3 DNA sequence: TGCGCCAGCAGCCCAGGAGGGACAGGGGCCACTGAAGCTTTCTTT. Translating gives CASSPGGTGATEAFF.

The CDR3 bases are TGTGCCACCAGTGAACCCACTAGCGGCTCCTACAATGAGCAGTTCTTC. Encoded protein: CATSEPTSGSYNEQFF. The V gene is TRBV24-1, the J gene TRBJ2-1, with 8 nucleotides matching TRBD2. Germline V lookup: CDR1 KGHDR, CDR2 SFDVKD. The CDR3 runs to 16 residues. The ends lost 4 bases at V and 0 bases at J; junction bases unmatched: 4.

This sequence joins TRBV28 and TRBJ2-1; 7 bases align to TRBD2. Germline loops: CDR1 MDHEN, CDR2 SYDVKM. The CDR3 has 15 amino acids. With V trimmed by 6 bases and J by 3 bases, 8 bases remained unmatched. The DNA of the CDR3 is TGTGCCAGCAGCTTGCCGGGACTACTCTACAATGAGCAGTTCTTC. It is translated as CASSLPGLLYNEQFF.

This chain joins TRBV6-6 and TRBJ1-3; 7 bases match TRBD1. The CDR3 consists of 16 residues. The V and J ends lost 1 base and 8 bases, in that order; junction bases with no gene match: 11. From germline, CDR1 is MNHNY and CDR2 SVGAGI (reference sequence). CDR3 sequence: CASSYLGRGIGDTIYF. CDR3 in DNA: TGTGCCAGCAGTTACTTAGGCAGGGGGATAGGGGACACCATATATTTT.

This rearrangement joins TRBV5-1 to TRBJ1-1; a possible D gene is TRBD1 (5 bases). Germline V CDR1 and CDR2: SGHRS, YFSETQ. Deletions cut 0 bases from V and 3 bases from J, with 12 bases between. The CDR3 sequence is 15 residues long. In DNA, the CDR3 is TGCGCCAGCAGCTTGGTTGGGGCGGGGGACACTGAAGCTTTCTTT. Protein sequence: CASSLVGAGDTEAFF.

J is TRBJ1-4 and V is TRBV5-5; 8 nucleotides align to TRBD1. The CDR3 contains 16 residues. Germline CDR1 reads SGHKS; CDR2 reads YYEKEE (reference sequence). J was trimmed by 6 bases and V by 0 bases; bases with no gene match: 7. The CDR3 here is CASSLGAQGAHEKLFF. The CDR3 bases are TGTGCCAGCAGCTTGGGTGCCCAGGGGGCGCATGAAAAACTGTTTTTT.